One sample yielded the 24 T cell receptor beta chains listed below, sequenced in a study of Ad26.COV2.S vaccination and SARS-CoV-2 variants. This sample's treatment: 19 received Ad26.COV2.S at low or high dose, single or two shots; 5 received placebo; per-sample allocation not given. It was on day 63 after the first vaccine or placebo injection that samples were taken. Measured with immunoSEQ multiplex PCR; TCRdb has only the in-frame clones, and not every one. The sample carries 400,000 to 500,000 clones, approximately 90% recorded once. The material sequenced was peripheral blood, taken in a trial of Ad26.COV2.S vaccine versus placebo. The receptors originated from a person between 18 and 60 years old who received the Ad26.COV2.S COVID-19 vaccine or a placebo.

The chain has TRBV7-9 and TRBJ2-6; the D is unclear. The V end lost 5 bases, the J end lost 0 bases, and 8 bases lay between the germline ends. Germline V lookup: CDR1 SEHNR, CDR2 FQNEAQ (reference sequence). This CDR3 contains 15 residues. The CDR3 loop reads CASSRLLSGANVLTF. The CDR3 coding sequence is TGTGCCAGCAGCCGATTACTCTCTGGGGCCAACGTCCTGACTTTC. The entire variable domain, with the rest obtained from reference TRBV7-9 and TRBJ2-6, is as follows: DTGVSQNPRHKITKRGQNVTFRCDPISEHNRLYWYRQTLGQGPEFLTYFQNEAQLEKSRLLSDRFSAERPKGSFSTLEIQRTEQGDSAMYLCASSRLLSGANVLTFGAGSRLTVL.

The V call is TRBV5-4, the J call TRBJ1-5, with D possibly TRBD1 on 6 matching bases. This CDR3 is 15 amino acids long. V shed 4 bases and J shed 2 bases, with 13 bases lying between them. Per the germline V gene, CDR1 is SGHNT and CDR2 is YYREEE (reference sequence). The CDR3 loop reads CASSAGGAGNQPQHF. The DNA for the CDR3 is TGTGCCAGCAGCGCGGGGGGGGCGGGCAATCAGCCCCAGCATTTT.

This clone was detected a few times. The chain recombines TRBV11-2 with TRBJ2-7; a possible D gene is TRBD1 (5 bases). V lost 2 bases to trimming and J lost 2 bases, with 13 bases between them. The germline V gene has CDR1 SGHAT and CDR2 FQNNGV. The CDR3 sequence is 15 residues long. As DNA, the CDR3 is TGTGCCAGCAGCTTATGGGGCAGCACGACCTACGAGCAGTACTTC. Its translation is CASSLWGSTTYEQYF.

This sequence joins TRBV5-5 and TRBJ2-5, with D unresolved. Trimming took 4 bases from V and 2 from J, leaving 12 bases between them. This CDR3 spans 14 amino acids. CDR1 and CDR2 from the germline V gene are SGHKS and YYEKEE (reference sequence). CDR3 sequence: CASSVVGVQETQYF. CDR3 sequence (DNA): TGTGCCAGCAGCGTGGTTGGGGTTCAAGAGACCCAGTACTTC. The complete variable domain, with remaining parts taken from reference TRBV5-5 and TRBJ2-5, reads DAGVTQSPTHLIKTRGQQVTLRCSPISGHKSVSWYQQVLGQGPQFIFQYYEKEERGRGNFPDRFSARQFPNYSSELNVNALLLGDSALYLCASSVVGVQETQYFGPGTRLLVL.

The chain joins TRBV25-1 to TRBJ2-3; 9 nucleotides agree with TRBD1. Trimming cost V 4 bases and J 4 bases; bases outside gene matches: 12. Germline CDR1 reads MGHDK; CDR2 reads SYGVNS. This CDR3 comprises 17 residues. For the CDR3, the DNA is TGTGCCAGCAGTGCCCAGAGGGGACAGGGTAGCCCAGATACGCAGTATTTT. Translating it yields CASSAQRGQGSPDTQYF.

The rearrangement joins TRBV5-1 to TRBJ2-1; maybe TRBD2 (6 bases). The CDR3 has 15 amino acids. Germline values: CDR1 SGHRS, CDR2 YFSETQ. V was pared by 1 base and J by 5 bases, with 13 bases between. The CDR3 sequence: CASSLRRGAHNEQFF. In nucleotides, the CDR3 is TGCGCCAGCAGCTTGAGGCGGGGCGCGCACAATGAGCAGTTCTTC.

This clone was counted only a few times. This chain connects TRBV11-2 to TRBJ1-1; 9 nucleotides agree with TRBD1. CDR1 SGHAT and CDR2 FQNNGV come from the germline V gene. The CDR3 is 15 residues long. After removal of 5 bases from V and 3 bases from J, the junction contained 7 bases not matched to a gene. CDR3 DNA: TGTGCCAGCAGCCCTAAGACAGGGGGGGACACTGAAGCTTTCTTT. Its protein is CASSPKTGGDTEAFF.

V usage is TRBV5-5 and J usage is TRBJ1-5; D is unresolved. This CDR3 is 15 amino acids long. V was clipped by 3 bases and J by 3 bases, with 13 bases between them. Germline V lookup: CDR1 SGHKS, CDR2 YYEKEE (reference sequence). The CDR3 DNA sequence: TGTGCCAGCAGCTGGAGGACGAGCGACAATCAGCCCCAGCATTTT. Its protein product is CASSWRTSDNQPQHF. Full variable domain (missing parts from reference TRBV5-5 and TRBJ1-5): DAGVTQSPTHLIKTRGQQVTLRCSPISGHKSVSWYQQVLGQGPQFIFQYYEKEERGRGNFPDRFSARQFPNYSSELNVNALLLGDSALYLCASSWRTSDNQPQHFGDGTRLSIL.

The V call is TRBV28, the J call TRBJ2-7; D ambiguous. Per germline, CDR1 MDHEN and CDR2 SYDVKM. There are 13 residues in the CDR3. The ends were cut back, 4 bases at V and 0 bases at J, with 7 bases in the middle. The CDR3 DNA reads as TGTGCCAGCAGTTCGAGACTCTCCTACGAGCAGTACTTC. It codes for CASSSRLSYEQYF. Full variable domain (missing parts from reference TRBV28 and TRBJ2-7): DVKVTQSSRYLVKRTGEKVFLECVQDMDHENMFWYRQDPGLGLRLIYFSYDVKMKEKGDIPEGYSVSREKKERFSLILESASTNQTSMYLCASSSRLSYEQYFGPGTRLTVT.

V and J are TRBV19 and TRBJ2-7; D possibly corresponds to TRBD2 (5 bases). There are 14 residues in the CDR3. V dropped 3 bases and J dropped 5 bases, with 14 bases sitting between them. Germline V gene sequence: CDR1 LNHDA, CDR2 SQIVND (reference sequence). The CDR3 loop is CASSIISDSDEQYF. The CDR3 nucleotides are TGTGCCAGTAGTATTATTTCCGATAGCGACGAGCAGTACTTC.

In its sample, this clone was seen once. This sequence joins TRBV4-1 and TRBJ2-5; TRBD2 aligns across 7 bases. Per germline, CDR1 MGHRA and CDR2 YSYEKL. V was clipped by 3 bases and J by 1 base; unmatched bases: 8. The CDR3 is 16 amino acids. CDR3 in amino acids: CASSQRSGGGQETQYF. The CDR3, as DNA: TGCGCCAGCAGCCAGAGGTCAGGCGGGGGCCAAGAGACCCAGTACTTC.

The V call is TRBV7-2, the J call TRBJ1-2; maybe TRBD1 (6 bases). Germline loops: CDR1 SGHTA, CDR2 FQGNSA. The V end was cut by 5 bases, the J end by 2 bases, with 9 bases between. This CDR3 has 13 amino acids. CDR3 DNA: TGTGCCAGCAGCCCTGGACAGAACTATGGCTACACCTTC. Amino acid sequence: CASSPGQNYGYTF.

The gene calls are TRBV12-3 or TRBV12-4 and TRBJ2-5; 7 bases fit TRBD1. CDR3 size: 11 residues. J was trimmed by 5 bases and V by 8 bases; bases with no gene match: 2. CDR3 coding DNA: TGTGCCAGCTCGACAGGGGAGACCCAGTACTTC. Protein sequence: CASSTGETQYF.

This clone has a single count. The chain combines TRBV25-1 with TRBJ1-6; 8 nucleotides line up with TRBD1. Trimming at V came to 8 bases and at J to 7 bases, leaving 4 bases not matched to a gene. The CDR3 length is 13 residues. Germline V CDR1 and CDR2: MGHDK, SYGVNS. The CDR3, as DNA: TGTGCCAGCGGAGGACAGGGCAATTCACCCCTCCACTTT. Amino acids: CASGGQGNSPLHF.

This chain links TRBV6-5 with TRBJ2-7, with 8 bases matching TRBD1. Germline CDR1 is MNHEY and CDR2 is SVGAGI. This CDR3 has 14 residues. V dropped 6 bases and J dropped 3; count of bases not matched to a gene: 7. The CDR3 region has the DNA TGTGCCAGCAGCCCAAGACAGGGGAGCTACGAGCAGTACTTC. Encoded protein: CASSPRQGSYEQYF.

The chain carries TRBV30 and TRBJ2-5, with TRBD1 matching 8 bases. The CDR3 has 13 residues. V was pared by 8 bases and J by 4 bases, with 9 bases of the junction left unmatched. Germline assignment: CDR1 GTSNPN and CDR2 SVGIG (reference sequence). The chain's CDR3 is CALEHRGVETQYF. As DNA, the CDR3 is TGTGCCCTGGAGCACAGGGGGGTAGAGACCCAGTACTTC. The whole variable domain, filled in from reference TRBV30 and TRBJ2-5, reads SQTIHQWPATLVQPVGSPLSLECTVEGTSNPNLYWYRQAAGRGLQLLFYSVGIGQISSEVPQNLSASRPQDRQFILSSKKLLLSDSGFYLCALEHRGVETQYFGPGTRLLVL.

This clone has just a few counts. V is TRBV7-9 and J is TRBJ1-1; D is undetermined. This CDR3 contains 13 residues. Germline loops: CDR1 SEHNR, CDR2 FQNEAQ (reference sequence). Deletions cut 3 bases from V and 1 base from J, with 6 bases between. The CDR3 DNA is TGTGCCAGCAGCTTCCAACGGAACACTGAAGCTTTCTTT. Translated: CASSFQRNTEAFF.

The V gene is TRBV5-1, the J gene TRBJ2-1; D uncertain. This CDR3 comprises 15 residues. Germline CDR1 is SGHRS and CDR2 is YFSETQ. Trimming took 2 bases from V and 5 from J, leaving 14 bases between them. The CDR3 nucleotides are TGCGCCAGCAGCTTTACACCTAATACAGACAATGAGCAGTTCTTC. It is translated as CASSFTPNTDNEQFF. The variable domain in full, completed from reference TRBV5-1 and TRBJ2-1, reads KAGVTQTPRYLIKTRGQQVTLSCSPISGHRSVSWYQQTPGQGLQFLFEYFSETQRNKGNFPGRFSGRQFSNSRSEMNVSTLELGDSALYLCASSFTPNTDNEQFFGPGTRLTVL.

This clone was found once. The rearrangement links TRBV19 to TRBJ1-1; maybe TRBD1 (6 bases). CDR1 and CDR2 from the germline V gene are LNHDA and SQIVND (reference sequence). V was cut by 1 base and J by 6 bases, with 15 bases left in between. This CDR3 comprises 15 residues. The CDR3 bases are TGTGCCAGTAGTATAGCCGCCGGGACACGATCTGAAGCTTTCTTT. Protein product: CASSIAAGTRSEAFF.

The chain carries TRBV10-2 and TRBJ1-3; no reliable D call. CDR3 length equals 13 residues. The V end was cut by 3 bases, the J end by 8 bases, with 11 bases between. The germline V gene encodes CDR1 WSHSY and CDR2 SAAADI. The CDR3 spells CASSDRSGDTIYF. CDR3 in DNA: TGCGCCAGCAGTGACAGGTCAGGAGACACCATATATTTT.

The chain links TRBV9 to TRBJ2-3, with D unclear. The CDR3 sequence is 14 residues long. Germline V gives CDR1 SGDLS, CDR2 YYNGEE. Trimming left V 0 bases short and J 2 bases short, with 7 bases between. CDR3 in amino acids: CASSVAGYTDTQYF. CDR3 bases: TGTGCCAGCAGCGTAGCCGGTTACACAGATACGCAGTATTTT.

This clone has just one count. V is TRBV6-6 and J is TRBJ1-4; D is unresolved. The CDR3 consists of 12 residues. The germline CDR1 and CDR2 sequences are MNHNY and SVGAGI (reference sequence). V was cut by 0 bases and J by 8 bases, with 4 bases left in between. CDR3 sequence reads: CASSYSKEKLFF. The CDR3 nucleotides are TGTGCCAGCAGTTACTCGAAGGAAAAACTGTTTTTT.

The genes are TRBV5-5 and TRBJ1-1, with unresolved D. Trimming removed 0 bases at V and 0 bases at J, with 6 bases between. Germline assignment: CDR1 SGHKS and CDR2 YYEKEE (reference sequence). The CDR3 is made up of 14 amino acids. CDR3 loop: CASSLGTVNTEAFF. The CDR3 nucleotides are TGTGCCAGCAGCTTGGGGACTGTGAACACTGAAGCTTTCTTT.

Of note for this clone: Other DNA variants within this sample encode the same CDR3. This chain uses TRBV9 with TRBJ1-2, with 7 nucleotides matching TRBD1. The CDR3 runs 15 residues. Germline V CDR1 and CDR2: SGDLS, YYNGEE. With V trimmed by 0 bases and J by 3 bases, 5 bases remained unmatched. The CDR3 coding sequence is TGTGCCAGCAGCGTAGCGCCAGGGGGAGACTATGGCTACACCTTC. Its translation is CASSVAPGGDYGYTF.